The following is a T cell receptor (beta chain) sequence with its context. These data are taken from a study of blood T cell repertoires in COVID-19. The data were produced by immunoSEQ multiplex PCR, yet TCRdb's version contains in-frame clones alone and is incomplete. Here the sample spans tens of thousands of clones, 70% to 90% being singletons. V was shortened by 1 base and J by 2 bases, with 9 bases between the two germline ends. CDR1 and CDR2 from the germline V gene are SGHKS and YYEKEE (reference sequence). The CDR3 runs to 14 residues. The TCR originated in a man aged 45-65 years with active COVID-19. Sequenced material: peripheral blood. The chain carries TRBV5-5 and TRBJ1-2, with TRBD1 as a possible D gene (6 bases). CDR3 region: CASSLRQANYGYTF. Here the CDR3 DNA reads TGTGCCAGCAGCTTGCGACAGGCGAACTATGGCTACACCTTC.